The 25 T cell receptor beta chains listed next were all sequenced from one sample in a study of regulatory T cells in long-lasting Graves disease. TCR beta libraries were built with iRepertoire HTBI primers and Arm-PCR of CDR3 regions. TCRdb fed the multiplex PCR reads into MiXCR, producing one record per CDR3 protein. Altogether about 470,000 distinct CDR3 sequences are present, around 21% being singletons, with the ten largest covering 7.8%. As to time point: persistent/refractory GD, antithyroid drugs over 5 years with positive TRAb. PBMCs were the source of the RNA used for TCR sequencing. The material was peripheral blood mononuclear cells (PBMCs), obtained when the disease was refractory, from a patient treated with antithyroid drugs. Receptors were obtained from a female donor with Graves disease.

This clonotype was observed a handful of times. The chain has TRBV6-1 and TRBJ2-4, with TRBD2 as a possible D gene (5 bases). The CDR3 runs to 15 residues. Looked up from germline, CDR1 is MNHNS and CDR2 is SASEGT. Trimming pared 8 bases from V and 0 bases from J, leaving 14 bases between. Here the CDR3 reads CASGSFGIAKNIQYF. The CDR3 nucleotides read TGTGCCAGCGGCTCCTTCGGGATAGCCAAAAACATTCAGTACTTC.

The sample holds many counts of this clonotype. The chain couples TRBV11-2 to TRBJ2-5; tentatively, D is TRBD2 (6 bases). V lost 2 bases to trimming and J lost 4 bases, with 14 bases between them. The V gene's germline CDR1 is SGHAT and CDR2 FQNNGV. The CDR3 is 15 residues long. In nucleotides, the CDR3 is TGTGCCAGCAGCTTACTCGGGAGCGTGGTAGAGACCCAGTACTTC. This encodes CASSLLGSVVETQYF.

V and J are TRBV9 and TRBJ2-2, with a weak D call TRBD2 (6 bases). The CDR3 is 13 residues long. Trimming left V 3 bases short and J 7 bases short, with 10 bases between. Looked up from germline, CDR1 is SGDLS and CDR2 is YYNGEE. The CDR3 sequence is CASSGLVDGELFF. The CDR3 DNA sequence: TGTGCCAGCAGCGGACTAGTAGACGGGGAGCTGTTTTTT.

The chain has TRBV5-1 and TRBJ2-6; a possible D gene is TRBD2 (6 bases). The germline gives CDR1 SGHRS, CDR2 YFSETQ. This CDR3 has 16 amino acids. V gave up 0 bases and J gave up 3 bases, with 10 bases separating them. The CDR3 loop is CASSLGAGNGANVLTF. The CDR3 coding sequence is TGCGCCAGCAGCTTGGGGGCGGGGAATGGGGCCAACGTCCTGACTTTC.

The V call is TRBV29-1, the J call TRBJ1-1; no reliable D call. Germline lookup yields CDR1 SQVTM and CDR2 ANQGSEA. This CDR3 comprises 13 residues. Trimming pared 7 bases from V and 4 bases from J, leaving 16 bases between. The CDR3 sequence is CSACGPGGTEAFF. CDR3 bases: TGCAGCGCTTGCGGGCCAGGAGGCACTGAAGCTTTCTTT. The whole variable domain, remainder taken from reference TRBV29-1 and TRBJ1-1, is SAVISQKPSRDICQRGTSLTIQCQVDSQVTMMFWYRQQPGQSLTLIATANQGSEATYESGFVIDKFPISRPNLTFSTLTVSNMSPEDSSIYLCSACGPGGTEAFFGQGTRLTVV.

This clonotype was counted at least ten times. The chain combines TRBV6-5 with TRBJ1-1, with D uncertain. Trimming took 1 base from V and 3 from J, leaving 12 bases between them. Germline-derived CDR1 and CDR2 are MNHEY and SVGAGI. This CDR3 comprises 15 residues. CDR3 region: CASSYWAEGYTEAFF. CDR3 DNA sequence: TGTGCCAGCAGTTACTGGGCAGAGGGATACACTGAAGCTTTCTTT.

The chain joins TRBV12-3 or TRBV12-4 to TRBJ2-7; weak D call: TRBD1 (6 bases). The CDR3 is 15 amino acids. V lost 1 base to trimming and J lost 4 bases, with 14 bases between them. The chain's CDR3 is CASSLVLARGYEQYF. The CDR3 DNA is TGTGCCAGCAGTTTAGTCCTTGCCAGGGGTTACGAGCAGTACTTC.

At least ten counts were recorded for this clonotype. The rearrangement joins TRBV28 to TRBJ2-7, with 7 nucleotides matching TRBD1. V lost 6 bases to trimming and J lost 4 bases; unmatched junction nucleotides: 9. The CDR3 extends over 14 amino acids. Germline CDR1 is MDHEN and CDR2 is SYDVKM. The CDR3 protein is CASSLSGQRYEQYF. In DNA, the CDR3 is TGTGCCAGCAGCCTCTCGGGACAGCGATACGAGCAGTACTTC.

The CDR3 here is CAISGTGGNQPQHF. The CDR3 bases are TGTGCCATCTCCGGGACAGGTGGCAATCAGCCCCAGCATTTT. V is TRBV7-3 and J is TRBJ1-5; 8 nucleotides match TRBD1. The CDR3 is 14 residues long. The ends lost 10 bases at V and 2 bases at J; junction bases unmatched: 7. Per the germline V gene, CDR1 is SGHTA and CDR2 is FQGTGA.

This clonotype has a count of ten or more. The rearrangement joins TRBV29-1 to TRBJ1-1; D remains ambiguous. CDR1 SQVTM and CDR2 ANQGSEA come from the germline V gene. The CDR3 totals 12 residues. V lost 7 bases and J lost 2, with 11 bases in between. The CDR3 nucleotides are TGCAGCGCCGCTCTTTCAAACACTGAAGCTTTCTTT. This encodes CSAALSNTEAFF. The full variable domain, completed using reference TRBV29-1 and TRBJ1-1, is SAVISQKPSRDICQRGTSLTIQCQVDSQVTMMFWYRQQPGQSLTLIATANQGSEATYESGFVIDKFPISRPNLTFSTLTVSNMSPEDSSIYLCSAALSNTEAFFGQGTRLTVV.

This clonotype has a count of ten or more. V usage is TRBV12-3 or TRBV12-4 and J usage is TRBJ2-5; no clear D gene. Trimming took off 3 bases at V and 3 bases at J, with 11 bases between the two ends. The CDR3 length is 14 residues. The CDR3 DNA reads as TGTGCCAGCAGTTTCAAGTTTTCGGAAGAGACCCAGTACTTC. This gives the protein CASSFKFSEETQYF.

The V call is TRBV5-1, the J call TRBJ1-4; D may be TRBD1 (6 bases). V was shortened by 0 bases and J by 4 bases, with 10 bases between the two germline ends. This CDR3 has 15 amino acids. In germline, CDR1 is SGHRS, CDR2 YFSETQ. The CDR3 DNA reads TGCGCCAGCAGCTTGGGAGGACAGTATAATGAAAAACTGTTTTTT. Translation: CASSLGGQYNEKLFF.

This clonotype was found a few times. V and J are TRBV10-3 and TRBJ2-5; D is uncertain. This CDR3 contains 14 residues. Trimming took 3 bases from V and 4 from J, leaving 12 bases between them. Germline CDR1 is ENHRY and CDR2 is SYGVKD. CDR3 bases: TGTGCCATCAGTGAAAACAAAGATCCAGAGACCCAGTACTTC. Translated, it gives CAISENKDPETQYF.

This clonotype has just a few counts. The chain joins TRBV24-1 to TRBJ1-2; TRBD1 is a possible D gene (6 bases). V shed 4 bases and J shed 4 bases, with 12 bases lying between them. Germline V lookup: CDR1 KGHDR, CDR2 SFDVKD. The CDR3 loop spans 14 amino acids. For the CDR3, the DNA is TGTGCCACCAGTGAAGAGGGACACGTCTATGGCTACACCTTC. Its protein is CATSEEGHVYGYTF.

The table lists this clonotype with many counts. The chain combines TRBV6-1 with TRBJ2-7; no clear D gene. CDR3 length equals 14 residues. Germline V lookup: CDR1 MNHNS, CDR2 SASEGT. V was pared by 6 bases and J by 6 bases, with 18 bases between. CDR3 loop: CASSGRAPRGEQYF. DNA of the CDR3: TGTGCCAGCAGCGGACGCGCCCCGCGAGGCGAGCAGTACTTC.

The gene calls are TRBV19 and TRBJ2-2; D is unresolved. Trimming shortened V by 7 bases and J by 6 bases, and 18 bases separated the two germline ends. Germline V gene sequence: CDR1 LNHDA, CDR2 SQIVND (reference sequence). This CDR3 region has 15 residues. CDR3 bases: TGTGCCAGTACCCCTTCTAGGGTATGGCCCGGGGAGCTGTTTTTT. Encoded protein: CASTPSRVWPGELFF.

The V gene is TRBV12-3 or TRBV12-4, the J gene TRBJ1-4; 8 bases are a match to TRBD1. With V trimmed by 1 base and J by 10 bases, 5 bases remained unmatched. The CDR3 spans 14 residues. CDR3 bases: TGTGCCAGCAGTTTAGGGCAGGGGGCCGGAAAACTGTTTTTT. Its translation: CASSLGQGAGKLFF.

This clonotype was recorded at least ten times. This chain joins TRBV27 and TRBJ2-2, with 7 bases fitting TRBD1. In germline, CDR1 is MNHEY, CDR2 SMNVEV (reference sequence). The CDR3 is 14 residues long. V dropped 7 bases and J dropped 3; count of bases not matched to a gene: 5. DNA of the CDR3: TGTGCCAGCACCAGGACAGGCTACACCGGGGAGCTGTTTTTT. Its translation is CASTRTGYTGELFF.

The chain recombines TRBV6-1 with TRBJ2-5; the match to TRBD2 covers 10 bases. J lost 1 base, V lost 6 bases, and 2 bases had no gene match. From germline, CDR1 is MNHNS and CDR2 SASEGT. CDR3 length: 14 amino acids. Here the CDR3 reads CASRASGGQETQYF. The CDR3 DNA is TGTGCCAGCAGGGCTAGCGGGGGCCAAGAGACCCAGTACTTC.

The CDR3 spells CSVGAGPQPQHF. Here the CDR3 DNA reads TGCAGCGTTGGCGCCGGACCGCAGCCCCAGCATTTT. V is TRBV29-1 and J is TRBJ1-5; D is unresolved. The CDR3 totals 12 residues. The V end lost 4 bases, the J end lost 7 bases, and 11 bases lay between the germline ends. Germline V gene lookup returns CDR1 SQVTM and CDR2 ANQGSEA.

This clonotype was detected ten times or more. The CDR3 DNA follows: TGCAGTGCTAGGGCGGGAGGGTCACCCATTCAGTACTTC. Amino acid sequence: CSARAGGSPIQYF. This sequence joins TRBV20-1 and TRBJ2-4; 9 bases match TRBD2. The trim removed 3 bases at V and 9 bases at J, leaving 6 bases unmatched. The CDR3 length is 13 residues. Germline assignment: CDR1 DFQATT and CDR2 SNEGSKA (reference sequence).

This clonotype was seen a handful of times. The chain uses TRBV19 and TRBJ2-7; TRBD2 aligns across 8 bases. J was trimmed by 2 bases and V by 7 bases; bases with no gene match: 13. The CDR3 runs to 16 residues. The germline V gene has CDR1 LNHDA and CDR2 SQIVND (reference sequence). The CDR3, as DNA: TGTGCCAGTACCGGGGTAGCGGGGCCCAGACCCTACGAGCAGTACTTC. Translating it yields CASTGVAGPRPYEQYF.

This sequence joins TRBV6-7 and TRBJ2-7; the match to TRBD2 covers 12 bases. TRBV6-7 falls under the ORF class, with uncertain function. With 0 bases clipped from V and 2 bases from J, the junction kept 2 bases outside the gene matches. This CDR3 comprises 16 residues. Here the CDR3 reads CASSYSRTSGTYEQYF. The DNA for the CDR3 is TGTGCCAGCAGTTACTCCCGGACTAGCGGGACCTACGAGCAGTACTTC.

This clonotype was detected many times. This chain joins TRBV12-3 or TRBV12-4 and TRBJ2-2, with no clear D. Trimming shortened V by 5 bases and J by 8 bases, and 9 bases separated the two germline ends. This CDR3 contains 12 residues. As DNA, the CDR3 is TGTGCCAGCAGTCCGAATTTGGGGGAGCTGTTTTTT. Translation gives CASSPNLGELFF.

This clonotype was picked up many times. The chain carries TRBV20-1 and TRBJ1-1; D not resolved. From germline, CDR1 is DFQATT and CDR2 SNEGSKA (reference sequence). This CDR3 has 13 amino acids. V was shortened by 0 bases and J by 5 bases, with 10 bases between the two germline ends. Written as DNA, the CDR3 is TGCAGTGCTAGAGAGATGGGTTCGACTGAAGCTTTCTTT. This gives the protein CSAREMGSTEAFF.